The 25 T cell receptor beta chains below all came from one sample that was sequenced in a study of immune heterogeneity within non-small cell lung tumors. The template for each sample was 450 to 750 ng of genomic DNA, which had been extracted from bulk tumor tissue. Surgery yielded several widely spaced biopsies per primary tumor. Each patient presented with untreated, newly diagnosed non-small cell lung cancer and received curative surgery. TCR beta CDR3 regions came from multiplex PCR with 32 forward V and 13 reverse J primers. In TCRdb, the multiplex PCR reads were re-called with MiXCR into one record per CDR3 protein. The sample includes over 9,500 distinct CDR3 sequences, under 25% of them seen just once. The source material was lung tumor tissue. Receptors were obtained from a man in his 60s with non-small cell lung cancer.

This clonotype was counted only a few times. The chain combines TRBV20-1 with TRBJ1-2, with D perhaps matching TRBD1 (5 bases). V lost 3 bases, J lost 4 bases, and 12 bases lay in between. Germline V gene sequence: CDR1 DFQATT, CDR2 SNEGSKA (reference sequence). This CDR3 is 13 amino acids long. Written as DNA, the CDR3 is TGCAGTGCTAGTTCCGGGGCCTTCTATGGCTACACCTTC. Its translation is CSASSGAFYGYTF.

Turning to this clonotype: This may be a read error, as it is one base from a much larger clone. The chain couples TRBV28 to TRBJ2-2; D is possibly TRBD2 (5 bases). This CDR3 is built from 13 residues. Germline V gene data show CDR1 as MDHEN and CDR2 as SYDVKM. The chain's CDR3 is CASSLQNTGEMFF. The CDR3 nucleotides read TGTGCCAGCAGTTTGCAGAACACCGGGGAGATGTTTTTT.

V and J are TRBV7-9 and TRBJ1-2; 7 bases match TRBD1. This CDR3 is 16 amino acids long. V dropped 1 base and J dropped 4; count of bases not matched to a gene: 9. CDR1 is SEHNR, CDR2 FQNEAQ, per germline (reference sequence). The CDR3 region has the DNA TGTGCCAGCAGCTTAGTCGGACAGGCTCTTAGCTATGGCTACACCTTC. It specifies CASSLVGQALSYGYTF. Drawing the rest from reference TRBV7-9 and TRBJ1-2, the complete variable domain is DTGVSQNPRHKITKRGQNVTFRCDPISEHNRLYWYRQTLGQGPEFLTYFQNEAQLEKSRLLSDRFSAERPKGSFSTLEIQRTEQGDSAMYLCASSLVGQALSYGYTFGSGTRLTVV.

This clonotype qualifies as medium-sized. The V gene is TRBV6-6, the J gene TRBJ1-1, with 7 bases aligning to TRBD1. J lost 2 bases, V lost 0 bases, and 6 bases had no gene match. This CDR3 has 16 amino acids. Germline CDR1 and CDR2: MNHNY and SVGAGI (reference sequence). The CDR3 bases are TGTGCCAGCAGTTACTCGAGACAGGGACCTAACACTGAAGCTTTCTTT. It specifies CASSYSRQGPNTEAFF.

This clonotype was recorded a few times. This chain uses TRBV20-1 with TRBJ2-1; 8 bases are a match to TRBD1. The CDR3 runs to 16 residues. V trimming: 3 bases; J trimming: 1 base; junction bases outside the gene matches: 8. Germline CDR1 and CDR2: DFQATT and SNEGSKA (reference sequence). The CDR3 loop reads CSASSGGTGSYNEQFF. DNA of the CDR3: TGCAGTGCTAGTTCGGGCGGGACAGGTTCCTACAATGAGCAGTTCTTC.

This clonotype is medium-sized. This chain joins TRBV12-3 or TRBV12-4 and TRBJ2-7, with D tentatively TRBD1 (6 bases). V was shortened by 4 bases and J by 4 bases, with 11 bases between the two germline ends. This CDR3 has 13 amino acids. CDR3 in DNA: TGTGCCAGCAGTTCCACAGGGTTGTACGAGCAGTACTTC. Translation gives CASSSTGLYEQYF.

This clonotype was seen ten or more times. The V gene is TRBV5-1, the J gene TRBJ1-2; possibly TRBD1 for D (6 bases). The CDR3 is 14 residues long. CDR1 is SGHRS and CDR2 is YFSETQ in the germline V gene. V was trimmed by 1 base and J by 10 bases, leaving 17 bases between them. CDR3 coding DNA: TGCGCCAGCAGCTTGACGGGACAAACGACTGTCTACACCTTC. Amino acid sequence: CASSLTGQTTVYTF.

By sample fraction, this clonotype is medium-sized. Here the CDR3 DNA reads TGTGCCACCCTCCGGGACGGCTCTAACTATGGCTACACCTTC. This codes for CATLRDGSNYGYTF. This sequence joins TRBV25-1 and TRBJ1-2; weak D call: TRBD1 (5 bases). This CDR3 is built from 14 residues. The ends were cut back, 10 bases at V and 0 bases at J, with 15 bases in the middle. CDR1 is MGHDK and CDR2 is SYGVNS in the germline V gene.

The chain has TRBV5-8 and TRBJ1-5; 7 bases agree with TRBD1. CDR1 is SGHTS and CDR2 is YDEGEE in the germline V gene. The CDR3 length is 15 residues. J was trimmed by 7 bases and V by 5 bases; bases with no gene match: 12. CDR3 in DNA: TGTGCCAGCAGAACGACAGGGTTCGGGACACAGCCCCAGCATTTT. Encoded protein: CASRTTGFGTQPQHF.

Regarding this clonotype: This may come from a read error, since a much larger clone is one base off. The genes are TRBV19 and TRBJ2-7, with D perhaps matching TRBD2 (5 bases). The CDR3 spans 16 residues. The V gene's germline CDR1 is LNHDA and CDR2 SQIVND (reference sequence). V was pared by 5 bases and J by 4 bases, with 21 bases between. This CDR3 reads CASSLAGDPFDYEQYF. In DNA, the CDR3 is TGTGCCAGTAGTCTCGCCGGGGATCCTTTTGATTACGAGCAGTACTTC.

The V and J genes are TRBV7-6 and TRBJ2-7, with 13 bases identical to TRBD2. After removal of 3 bases from V and 3 bases from J, the junction contained 5 bases not matched to a gene. Germline CDR1 reads SGHVS; CDR2 reads FNYEAQ. The CDR3 consists of 16 residues. CDR3 bases: TGTGCCAGCAGCTTGAAACTAGCGGGAGGGGGCTACGAGCAGTACTTC. Amino acid sequence: CASSLKLAGGGYEQYF.

This rearrangement joins TRBV30 to TRBJ1-1; possibly TRBD1 for D (5 bases). V was trimmed by 4 bases and J by 6 bases, leaving 24 bases between them. Germline-derived CDR1 and CDR2 are GTSNPN and SVGIG (reference sequence). The CDR3 runs 16 residues. The CDR3 reads CAWTHRPYIRGAEAFF. The CDR3 DNA sequence: TGTGCCTGGACCCATCGACCTTATATTAGGGGCGCTGAAGCTTTCTTT.

This chain connects TRBV24-1 to TRBJ2-5; D possibly corresponds to TRBD1 (5 bases). CDR1 is KGHDR, CDR2 SFDVKD, per germline. CDR3 size: 14 residues. V lost 8 bases to trimming and J lost 2 bases, with 14 bases between them. As DNA, the CDR3 is TGTGCCACCATCCCGACAGAGACTCAAGAGACCCAGTACTTC. It yields the protein CATIPTETQETQYF.

In its sample, this clonotype was seen many times. CDR3 loop: CASSQGRTGGPYEQYF. As DNA, the CDR3 is TGCGCCAGCAGCCAAGGGAGAACAGGGGGCCCCTACGAGCAGTACTTC. The rearrangement uses TRBV4-1 and TRBJ2-7, with 9 bases matching TRBD1. The germline V gene encodes CDR1 MGHRA and CDR2 YSYEKL. This CDR3 has 16 residues. Trimming cost V 1 base and J 2 bases; bases outside gene matches: 6.

This clonotype was seen repeatedly, ten times or more. V usage is TRBV7-3 and J usage is TRBJ1-2; 8 bases map to TRBD1. V shed 1 base and J 3 bases; nucleotides not matched to a gene: 1. CDR1 and CDR2 from the germline V gene are SGHTA and FQGTGA. The CDR3 sequence is 14 residues long. In nucleotides, the CDR3 is TGTGCCAGCAGCTTAAGACAGGGGCACTATGGCTACACCTTC. This gives the protein CASSLRQGHYGYTF.

This clonotype was observed a handful of times. V usage is TRBV24-1 and J usage is TRBJ2-7; 9 nucleotides align to TRBD2. The germline CDR1 and CDR2 sequences are KGHDR and SFDVKD. The trim removed 2 bases at V and 2 bases at J, leaving 6 bases unmatched. The CDR3 is 16 residues long. In nucleotides, the CDR3 is TGTGCCACCAGTGATTCGGCTAGCGGGGTGACCTACGAGCAGTACTTC. Protein sequence: CATSDSASGVTYEQYF.

This clonotype was observed many times. The chain couples TRBV11-2 to TRBJ2-7; 8 bases map to TRBD1. The germline V gene has CDR1 SGHAT and CDR2 FQNNGV. With V trimmed by 6 bases and J by 6 bases, 13 bases remained unmatched. This CDR3 region has 15 residues. The CDR3 DNA sequence: TGTGCCAGCAGGCCCTCACAGGGGGATATCTTCGAGCAGTACTTC. The encoded protein is CASRPSQGDIFEQYF.

This clonotype was observed once. This may be a read error, as it is one base from a much larger clone. This chain joins TRBV10-3 and TRBJ1-1; D is unclear. The CDR3 spans 13 residues. Germline V lookup: CDR1 ENHRY, CDR2 SYGVKD. CDR3 sequence: CAISELFGTESFF. CDR3 coding DNA: TGTGCCATCAGTGAGTTGTTCGGCACTGAATCTTTCTTT.

This clonotype was recorded once. A much larger clone lies one base from this, so it may be a read error. The rearrangement links TRBV30 to TRBJ2-7; D perhaps matches TRBD2 (6 bases). V gave up 2 bases and J gave up 7 bases, with 21 bases separating them. The CDR3 has 15 amino acids. The germline V gene encodes CDR1 GTSNPN and CDR2 SVGIG (reference sequence). CDR3 protein: CAWSLKSGWGREQYF. For the CDR3, the DNA is TGTGCCTGGAGTTTAAAGTCAGGGTGGGGGAGGGAGCAGTACTTC. The whole variable domain, remainder taken from reference TRBV30 and TRBJ2-7, is SQTIHQWPATLVQPVGSPLSLECTVEGTSNPNLYWYRQAAGRGLQLLFYSVGIGQISSEVPQNLSASRPQDRQFILSSKKLLLSDSGFYLCAWSLKSGWGREQYFGPGTRLTVT.

In this sample, this clonotype turned up a few times. The CDR3 loop is CASSQDPIGGSNSPLHF. The CDR3, as DNA: TGTGCCAGCAGCCAAGATCCCATTGGGGGATCGAATTCACCCCTCCACTTT. This rearrangement joins TRBV14 to TRBJ1-6; D possibly corresponds to TRBD1 (5 bases). Germline CDR1 reads SGHDN; CDR2 reads FVKESK. V was pared by 0 bases and J by 7 bases, with 16 bases between. CDR3 length equals 17 residues.

This clonotype has ten or more counts. V gene TRBV3-1 combines with J gene TRBJ1-2; tentatively, D is TRBD1 (6 bases). The CDR3 has 13 residues. CDR1 and CDR2 (germline): LGHDT, YNNKEL (reference sequence). The V gene lost 6 bases and the J gene lost 4 bases, with 12 bases spanning the gap. The CDR3 DNA sequence: TGTGCCAGCAGTTCGGACAGTACCTATGGCTACACCTTC. It translates to CASSSDSTYGYTF. Based on the CDR3 plus reference TRBV3-1 and TRBJ1-2, the full variable domain is DTAVSQTPKYLVTQMGNDKSIKCEQNLGHDTMYWYKQDSKKFLKIMFSYNNKELIINETVPNRFSPKSPDKAHLNLHINSLELGDSAVYFCASSSDSTYGYTFGSGTRLTVV.

As concerns this clonotype: At one end the junction does not follow the germline gene, possibly because of a read error. The chain employs TRBV5-4 and TRBJ2-2, with TRBD2 as a possible D gene (5 bases). The CDR3 loop spans 13 amino acids. CDR1 SGHNT and CDR2 YYREEE come from the germline V gene (reference sequence). The CDR3 sequence: CASSFTRTGDLFF. The CDR3 DNA sequence: TGTGCCAGCAGCTTCACTCGAACCGGGGATCTGTTTTTT. Full variable domain (missing parts from reference TRBV5-4 and TRBJ2-2): ETGVTQSPTHLIKTRGQQVTLRCSSQSGHNTVSWYQQALGQGPQFIFQYYREEENGRGNFPPRFSGLQFPNYSSELNVNALELDDSALYLCASSFTRTGDLFFGEGSRLTVL.

V and J are TRBV5-1 and TRBJ2-5, with 8 positions matching TRBD1. The CDR3 covers 20 residues. Germline V gene lookup returns CDR1 SGHRS and CDR2 YFSETQ. V lost 8 bases, J lost 2 bases, and 26 bases stayed unmatched. CDR3 sequence reads: CASTYRGDLGASPLQETQYF. Here the CDR3 DNA reads TGCGCCAGTACATACAGGGGGGACCTCGGGGCTAGCCCCCTACAAGAGACCCAGTACTTC.

Notes on this clonotype: Given a much more abundant clone one base away, this may be a read error. The chain combines TRBV19 with TRBJ2-3; 8 bases line up with TRBD2. The CDR3 totals 19 residues. J gave up 2 bases and V 5 bases, and 18 bases lay outside the gene matches. The V gene's germline CDR1 is LNHDA and CDR2 SQIVND (reference sequence). DNA for the CDR3: TGTGCCAGTAGTCCGCTCATAATACTAGCGGTGAGCCCCACAGATACGCAGTATTTT. Amino acid sequence: CASSPLIILAVSPTDTQYF.

This clonotype is termed medium-sized. The V gene is TRBV12-3 or TRBV12-4, the J gene TRBJ2-3; a possible D gene is TRBD2 (6 bases). This CDR3 spans 13 amino acids. V lost 5 bases and J 3 bases, leaving 9 bases between the germline ends. Here the CDR3 reads CASSRDSTDTQYF. The CDR3 DNA follows: TGTGCCAGCAGTCGGGACTCGACAGATACGCAGTATTTT.